These 21 T cell receptor beta chains were sequenced from one sample in a study of T-cell reconstitution after alpha-beta-depleted transplantation in children. Unique molecular identifiers were used to barcode this TCRbeta library. MiXCR, run by TCRdb on the PCR reads, gives a single entry per CDR3 protein. The sample yields about 980,000 distinct CDR3 sequences, about 31% seen once. The material was PBMCs, mostly from graft donor cells, obtained 360 days after TCRalphabeta/CD19-depleted stem cell transplant. Receptor source: a boy in the first two years of life who had a stem cell transplant for SCID, so the T cells may come from the graft donor.

This clonotype has just a few counts. The J gene is TRBJ1-6, the V gene TRBV13; tentatively, D is TRBD1 (6 bases). Trimming stripped 4 bases from V and 7 bases from J, with 17 bases between. Germline values: CDR1 PRHDT, CDR2 FYEKMQ (reference sequence). The CDR3 covers 16 residues. The CDR3 DNA follows: TGTGCCAGCAGCTACGCCCCGGGGGCAGGCAATTCACCCCTCCACTTT. This gives the protein CASSYAPGAGNSPLHF.

This clonotype was seen more than once but under ten times. The chain has TRBV6-1 and TRBJ2-2; 7 positions agree with TRBD1. The germline V gene has CDR1 MNHNS and CDR2 SASEGT. Unmatched junction bases numbered 7, after V lost 8 bases and J lost 1 base. This CDR3 region has 15 residues. The CDR3 coding sequence is TGTGCCAGCGGCCACAGGGGAAGGAACACCGGGGAGCTGTTTTTT. It encodes CASGHRGRNTGELFF.

This clonotype was seen a handful of times. The rearrangement links TRBV6-1 to TRBJ2-1; weak D call: TRBD2 (7 bases). Germline V gives CDR1 MNHNS, CDR2 SASEGT. V lost 6 bases and J lost 7, with 16 bases in between. This CDR3 has 14 residues. The CDR3 here is CASRGGALGNEQFF. The CDR3 DNA is TGTGCCAGCAGAGGGGGGGCCTTAGGGAATGAGCAGTTCTTC.

There are a few counts of this clonotype. The chain uses TRBV6-2 or TRBV6-3 and TRBJ2-7, with D possibly called TRBD1 or TRBD2 (6 bases each). The germline CDR1 and CDR2 sequences are MNHEY and SVGEGT. The CDR3 has 15 amino acids. V gave up 0 bases and J gave up 2 bases, with 11 bases separating them. The CDR3 sequence: CASSYSGGEAYEQYF. The CDR3, as DNA: TGTGCCAGCAGTTACTCGGGGGGCGAAGCCTACGAGCAGTACTTC.

The J gene is TRBJ1-1, the V gene TRBV5-1; D perhaps matches TRBD1 (6 bases). There are 15 residues in the CDR3. Germline CDR1 reads SGHRS; CDR2 reads YFSETQ. Deletions cut 3 bases from V and 0 bases from J, with 12 bases between. The CDR3 DNA is TGCGCCAGCAGCTGGGACACCCCTGTGAACACTGAAGCTTTCTTT. Translating gives CASSWDTPVNTEAFF. Together with reference TRBV5-1 and TRBJ1-1, the CDR3 gives the full variable domain: KAGVTQTPRYLIKTRGQQVTLSCSPISGHRSVSWYQQTPGQGLQFLFEYFSETQRNKGNFPGRFSGRQFSNSRSEMNVSTLELGDSALYLCASSWDTPVNTEAFFGQGTRLTVV.

This clonotype was seen a single time. The V call is TRBV20-1, the J call TRBJ2-1; D might be TRBD1 (6 bases). Between the trimmed V and J ends, which lost 6 bases and 0 bases, there was a span of 15 bases. There are 15 residues in the CDR3. Germline V gene lookup returns CDR1 DFQATT and CDR2 SNEGSKA (reference sequence). CDR3 loop: CSATTQGSSYNEQFF. For the CDR3, the DNA is TGCAGTGCCACAACCCAGGGGAGCTCCTACAATGAGCAGTTCTTC.

The rearrangement joins TRBV20-1 to TRBJ2-5, with 7 bases identical to TRBD1. CDR3 length: 14 residues. Germline CDR1 and CDR2: DFQATT and SNEGSKA (reference sequence). The junction had 9 bases not matched to a gene; V was cut back by 3 bases and J by 5 bases. For the CDR3, the DNA is TGCAGTGCTAGGCACCGACAGGGAACGGAGACCCAGTACTTC. It translates to CSARHRQGTETQYF.

This clonotype was seen only a few times. At one boundary the junction diverges from the germline segment, which might be a read error. The chain combines TRBV20-1 with TRBJ2-7, with 10 nucleotides matching TRBD1. Germline CDR1 and CDR2: DFQATT and SNEGSKA (reference sequence). This CDR3 is built from 13 residues. CDR3 loop: CSAAVRDRGSSVF. The CDR3 DNA is TGCAGTGCTGCCGTGAGGGACAGGGGTTCTTCGGTCTTC.

The chain links TRBV5-6 to TRBJ2-1; a possible D gene is TRBD2 (6 bases). Germline loops: CDR1 SGHDT, CDR2 YYEEEE. The CDR3 covers 16 residues. V was pared by 0 bases and J by 5 bases, with 15 bases between. CDR3 in DNA: TGTGCCAGCAGCTTGGATAAGGGACTGGTGAACAATGAGCAGTTCTTC. This sequence encodes CASSLDKGLVNNEQFF.

The chain couples TRBV15 to TRBJ2-1, with 8 bases identical to TRBD2. Germline lookup yields CDR1 LNHNV and CDR2 YYDKDF (reference sequence). Germline trimming cut 3 bases from V and 6 bases from J; bases unmatched to any gene: 16. The CDR3 runs to 18 residues. The CDR3 spells CATSSRRRTSPWGNEQFF. CDR3 bases: TGTGCCACCAGCAGCCGCAGGAGGACTAGCCCCTGGGGCAATGAGCAGTTCTTC. The variable domain in full, with the rest retrieved from reference TRBV15 and TRBJ2-1, is DAMVIQNPRYQVTQFGKPVTLSCSQTLNHNVMYWYQQKSSQAPKLLFHYYDKDFNNEADTPDNFQSRRPNTSFCFLDIRSPGLGDTAMYLCATSSRRRTSPWGNEQFFGPGTRLTVL.

The rearrangement links TRBV14 to TRBJ1-1; 10 positions agree with TRBD1. CDR3 length equals 16 residues. Germline lookup yields CDR1 SGHDN and CDR2 FVKESK. V trimming: 1 base; J trimming: 3 bases; junction bases outside the gene matches: 5. The CDR3 protein is CASSQGPGTGDTEAFF. As DNA, the CDR3 is TGTGCCAGCAGCCAAGGACCCGGGACAGGGGACACTGAAGCTTTCTTT. Complete variable domain (other parts from reference TRBV14 and TRBJ1-1): EAGVTQFPSHSVIEKGQTVTLRCDPISGHDNLYWYRRVMGKEIKFLLHFVKESKQDESGMPNNRFLAERTGGTYSTLKVQPAELEDSGVYFCASSQGPGTGDTEAFFGQGTRLTVV.

V and J are TRBV2 and TRBJ2-2, with 9 bases matching TRBD1. The J segment lost 5 bases and the V segment lost 6 bases, leaving 7 bases of the junction unmatched. Germline CDR1 is SNHLY and CDR2 is FYNNEI. The CDR3 consists of 15 residues. The CDR3 nucleotides are TGTGCCAGCAGCCTTGGGACAGGGAGGACCGGGGAGCTGTTTTTT. It yields the protein CASSLGTGRTGELFF.

This clonotype was seen a few times. The chain joins TRBV4-1 to TRBJ2-5; D remains unclear. Germline assignment: CDR1 MGHRA and CDR2 YSYEKL. This CDR3 has 18 residues. The V end lost 0 bases, the J end lost 1 base, and 18 bases lay between the germline ends. The CDR3 bases are TGCGCCAGCAGCCAAGATTTTTTGCCCGAAGCTATCCAAGAGACCCAGTACTTC. Protein sequence: CASSQDFLPEAIQETQYF.

This clonotype was observed a few times. The V call is TRBV4-1, the J call TRBJ1-1; a weak D match, TRBD1 (5 bases). V was shortened by 8 bases and J by 4 bases, with 11 bases between the two germline ends. The CDR3 runs to 12 residues. Germline values: CDR1 MGHRA, CDR2 YSYEKL. The CDR3 loop reads CASGGVVTEAFF. The CDR3 DNA is TGCGCCAGCGGGGGGGTGGTCACTGAAGCTTTCTTT.

The rearrangement uses TRBV5-1 and TRBJ2-7, with 7 bases matching TRBD1. Germline CDR1 is SGHRS and CDR2 is YFSETQ. The CDR3 length is 16 residues. V was pared by 4 bases and J by 2 bases, with 12 bases of the junction left unmatched. This CDR3 is CASSPGTARSTYEQYF. CDR3 DNA: TGCGCCAGCAGCCCCGGGACAGCCCGGAGCACCTACGAGCAGTACTTC.

This clonotype was recorded at least ten times. This chain uses TRBV25-1 with TRBJ2-7; D call uncertain. The V end lost 3 bases, the J end lost 3 bases, and 12 bases lay between the germline ends. The CDR3 is 14 amino acids. Germline CDR1 reads MGHDK; CDR2 reads SYGVNS. The chain's CDR3 is CASSDPERSYEQYF. Here the CDR3 DNA reads TGTGCCAGCAGTGACCCAGAGCGCAGCTACGAGCAGTACTTC.

This clonotype came up once. This chain uses TRBV15 with TRBJ2-1; perhaps TRBD2 as D (6 bases). Germline-derived CDR1 and CDR2 are LNHNV and YYDKDF (reference sequence). V lost 1 base and J 4 bases, leaving 17 bases between the germline ends. The CDR3 sequence is 17 residues long. The CDR3 loop reads CATSRGGKDYPYNEQFF. The CDR3 region has the DNA TGTGCCACCAGCAGAGGGGGAAAGGACTACCCATACAATGAGCAGTTCTTC.

V is TRBV28 and J is TRBJ2-5; D unclear. Between the trimmed V and J ends, which lost 5 bases and 7 bases, there was a span of 20 bases. The CDR3 consists of 15 residues. Germline V gene lookup returns CDR1 MDHEN and CDR2 SYDVKM. This CDR3 reads CASSLPPRGVGTQYF. As DNA, the CDR3 is TGTGCCAGCAGTCTACCGCCGCGTGGGGTCGGGACCCAGTACTTC.

V is TRBV12-3 or TRBV12-4 and J is TRBJ2-1, with D perhaps matching TRBD1 or TRBD2 (6 bases each). V was clipped by 3 bases and J by 12 bases, with 12 bases between them. There are 12 residues in the CDR3. The CDR3 region is CASSFPGALQFF. The CDR3 DNA is TGTGCCAGCAGTTTCCCGGGGGCCTTGCAGTTCTTC.

The chain links TRBV12-3 or TRBV12-4 to TRBJ1-2; 7 bases agree with TRBD1. The CDR3 runs 14 residues. After removal of 4 bases from V and 5 bases from J, the junction contained 7 bases not matched to a gene. Here the CDR3 reads CASSSRTGEYGYTF. In DNA, the CDR3 is TGTGCCAGCAGTTCCAGGACAGGAGAGTATGGCTACACCTTC.

In its sample, this clonotype was seen a few times. V is TRBV5-1 and J is TRBJ1-1; D is undetermined. V shed 2 bases and J shed 1 base, with 9 bases lying between them. CDR1 and CDR2 from the germline V gene are SGHRS and YFSETQ. This CDR3 contains 14 residues. CDR3 sequence reads: CASSFEAANTEAFF. Here the CDR3 DNA reads TGCGCCAGCAGCTTTGAGGCGGCGAACACTGAAGCTTTCTTT.